The T cell receptor (beta chain) described here comes from a study of blood T cell repertoires in COVID-19. Study overall: Material from acute and convalescent COVID-19 was sourced from the United States, Italy and Spain. The cDNA or gDNA used as material had been derived from T cells, B-cell-depleted T cells, or PBMCs.

This clone was detected only a few times. As processed by the authors: Amplification from reference gene primers served as the basis for estimated nucleated cell counts. TCRdb keeps only in-frame clones here, not all; method: immunoSEQ multiplex PCR. The DNA was the basis for D and trimming; V, J and clone size are from that table. Of a few hundred thousand clones listed, almost 90% are singletons. The CDR3 length is 14 residues. From germline, CDR1 is LNHDA and CDR2 SQIVND (reference sequence). V trimming: 6 bases; J trimming: 5 bases; junction bases outside the gene matches: 9. The genes are TRBV19 and TRBJ2-5; 7 positions match TRBD1. The sequence was collected from a man older than 75 with acute or convalescent COVID-19. The material sequenced was peripheral blood. The CDR3 DNA follows: TGTGCCAGTAGGGAGCCAGGGGGTCGGGAGACCCAGTACTTC. Its translation is CASREPGGRETQYF.